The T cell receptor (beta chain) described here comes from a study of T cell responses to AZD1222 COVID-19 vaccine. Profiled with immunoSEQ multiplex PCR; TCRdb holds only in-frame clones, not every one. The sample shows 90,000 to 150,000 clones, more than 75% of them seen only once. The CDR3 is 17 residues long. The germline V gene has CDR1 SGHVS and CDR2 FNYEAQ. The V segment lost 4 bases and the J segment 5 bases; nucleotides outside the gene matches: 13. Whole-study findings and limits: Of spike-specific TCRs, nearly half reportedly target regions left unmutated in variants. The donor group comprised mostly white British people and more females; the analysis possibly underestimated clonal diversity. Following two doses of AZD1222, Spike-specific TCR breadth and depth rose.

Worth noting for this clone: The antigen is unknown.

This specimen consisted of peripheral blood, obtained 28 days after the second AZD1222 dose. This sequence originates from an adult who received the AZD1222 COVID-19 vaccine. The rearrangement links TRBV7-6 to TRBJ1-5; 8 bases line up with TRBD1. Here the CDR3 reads CASSSWTGHPSHQPQHF. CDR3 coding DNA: TGTGCCAGCAGCTCGTGGACAGGGCACCCTTCCCATCAGCCCCAGCATTTT.